These 25 T cell receptor beta chains came from one sample sequenced in a study of blood T cell repertoires in COVID-19 (dated by TCRdb to the early 2020s). Library generation was performed with the immunoSEQ multiplex PCR assay. As stored in TCRdb, this immuneACCESS dataset retains in-frame rearrangements with V and J assigned. A fraction of the clones does not appear; measured against another copy, unresolved V genes explain less than half of the discrepancy, and the remainder lacks a known reason. Within this sample are 150,000 to 200,000 clones, with approximately 81% of them counted one time only. The ten largest account for more than 14% of the sample. The sequenced material came from peripheral blood. These receptors were taken from a woman between 65 and 79 years old with COVID-19, enrolled during active disease.

The chain has TRBV6-6 and TRBJ2-7, with D perhaps TRBD2 (6 bases). Deletions cut 4 bases from V and 0 bases from J, with 16 bases between. This CDR3 contains 16 residues. Germline V gene sequence: CDR1 MNHNY, CDR2 SVGAGI (reference sequence). CDR3 amino acids: CASSSPAGPSSYEQYF. In nucleotides, the CDR3 is TGTGCCAGCAGTTCACCAGCGGGTCCGAGCTCCTACGAGCAGTACTTC.

The chain links TRBV7-9 to TRBJ2-7; tentative D call: TRBD1 (5 bases). Trimming pared 5 bases from V and 2 bases from J, leaving 10 bases between. This CDR3 has 13 residues. Germline V CDR1 and CDR2: SEHNR, FQNEAQ (reference sequence). CDR3 in amino acids: CASSHTGTYEQYF. CDR3 nucleotides: TGTGCCAGCAGCCATACAGGTACCTACGAGCAGTACTTC.

This sequence joins TRBV28 and TRBJ1-1; 9 bases match TRBD1. The CDR3 has 14 residues. Trimming removed 4 bases from V and 3 bases from J; junction bases left unmatched: 3. From germline, CDR1 is MDHEN and CDR2 SYDVKM. The CDR3 DNA reads TGTGCCAGCAGTTCGACAGGGGGGTACACTGAAGCTTTCTTT. Protein product: CASSSTGGYTEAFF.

V gene TRBV14 combines with J gene TRBJ2-2, with 8 bases identical to TRBD2. Trimming at V came to 0 bases and at J to 3 bases, leaving 15 bases not matched to a gene. Germline-derived CDR1 and CDR2 are SGHDN and FVKESK. The CDR3 consists of 20 residues. Here the CDR3 reads CASSQERPSGLIGDTGELFF. Written as DNA, the CDR3 is TGTGCCAGCAGCCAAGAACGTCCTAGCGGGCTCATCGGGGACACCGGGGAGCTGTTTTTT.

V usage is TRBV23-1 and J usage is TRBJ1-1; D not resolved. TRBV23-1 is recorded as an ORF, its role being uncertain. The CDR3 loop spans 20 amino acids. Trimming left V 0 bases short and J 1 base short, with 24 bases between. Written as DNA, the CDR3 is TGCGCCAGCAGTCAATCGATTTCGACCCCCACCTGGCCTAGGAACACTGAAGCTTTCTTT. Protein: CASSQSISTPTWPRNTEAFF.

This chain uses TRBV10-3 with TRBJ1-1; no clear D. CDR3 size: 12 residues. Trimming took off 3 bases at V and 11 bases at J, with 13 bases between the two ends. Looked up from germline, CDR1 is ENHRY and CDR2 is SYGVKD. CDR3 nucleotide sequence: TGTGCCATCAGTGAAACCGGGGATAGGGCTTTCTTT. This sequence encodes CAISETGDRAFF.

V is TRBV7-5 and J is TRBJ2-5; TRBD2 is the table's D call and was not checked against the DNA. TRBV7-5 is a listed pseudogene. CDR3 size: 14 residues. In DNA form, the CDR3 reads TGTGCCAGAAGCCTGACTAGCGGACAAGAGACCCAGTACTTC. Translated, it gives CARSLTSGQETQYF.

The chain combines TRBV10-3 with TRBJ1-5, with a weak D call TRBD1 (6 bases). Germline V gene sequence: CDR1 ENHRY, CDR2 SYGVKD. The CDR3 runs 14 residues. V lost 9 bases and J 5 bases, leaving 17 bases between the germline ends. Here the CDR3 DNA reads TGTGCCATAAGCCGGGACACCGACTATCAGCCCCAGCATTTT. This translates into CAISRDTDYQPQHF.

The CDR3 region is CASSLLAGGRGNEQFF. The CDR3, as DNA: TGCGCCAGCAGCTTGTTAGCGGGAGGGCGGGGCAATGAGCAGTTCTTC. The gene calls are TRBV5-1 and TRBJ2-1; TRBD2 aligns across 11 bases. The CDR3 runs to 16 residues. The ends lost 1 base at V and 6 bases at J; junction bases unmatched: 6. Germline CDR1 and CDR2: SGHRS and YFSETQ.

The rearrangement uses TRBV24-1 and TRBJ1-2; 7 positions agree with TRBD1. This CDR3 spans 11 amino acids. The germline gives CDR1 KGHDR, CDR2 SFDVKD. The V segment lost 5 bases and the J segment 7 bases; nucleotides outside the gene matches: 0. The CDR3 loop reads CATSGQGGYTF. CDR3 in DNA: TGTGCCACCAGTGGACAGGGTGGCTACACCTTC.

The J gene is TRBJ1-6, the V gene TRBV2; D remains ambiguous. The V end lost 5 bases, the J end lost 11 bases, and 19 bases lay between the germline ends. In germline, CDR1 is SNHLY, CDR2 FYNNEI. The CDR3 covers 15 residues. CDR3 loop: CASSFREASETPLHF. CDR3 in DNA: TGTGCCAGCAGTTTTAGGGAGGCCTCAGAGACACCCCTCCACTTT. Variable domain in full (rest from reference TRBV2 and TRBJ1-6): EPEVTQTPSHQVTQMGQEVILRCVPISNHLYFYWYRQILGQKVEFLVSFYNNEISEKSEIFDDQFSVERPDGSNFTLKIRSTKLEDSAMYFCASSFREASETPLHFGNGTRLTVT.

This sequence joins TRBV2 and TRBJ2-2, with 9 bases that match TRBD1. The CDR3 extends over 15 amino acids. In germline, CDR1 is SNHLY, CDR2 FYNNEI. Germline trimming cut 5 bases from V and 3 bases from J; bases unmatched to any gene: 4. The chain's CDR3 is CASSYNRGHTGELFF. CDR3 bases: TGTGCCAGCAGTTATAACAGGGGGCACACCGGGGAGCTGTTTTTT.

The table lists this clone with a count of one. The chain carries TRBV19 and TRBJ2-1, with D maybe TRBD1 (5 bases). With 3 bases removed from V and 4 bases from J, the gap between germline ends came to 13 bases. CDR1 LNHDA and CDR2 SQIVND come from the germline V gene (reference sequence). The CDR3 has 15 residues. The CDR3 DNA sequence: TGTGCCAGTAGTATCTCCGTATCAGGGTACAATGAGCAGTTCTTC. Amino acid sequence: CASSISVSGYNEQFF.

This clone occurred once. The chain has TRBV21-1 and TRBJ1-1. TRBV21-1 counts as a pseudogene. CDR3 length equals 9 residues. The CDR3 DNA sequence: TGTGCCCCCCGGGGTGAAGCTTTCTTT. Translated: CAPRGEAFF.

V is TRBV27 and J is TRBJ2-2, with 13 positions matching TRBD2. The CDR3 loop spans 19 amino acids. V shed 5 bases and J 7 bases; nucleotides not matched to a gene: 16. The germline gives CDR1 MNHEY, CDR2 SMNVEV (reference sequence). This CDR3 reads CASSPRPRGLAGDGGELFF. The CDR3 DNA reads as TGTGCCAGCAGTCCCCGCCCCAGAGGACTAGCGGGAGACGGCGGGGAGCTGTTTTTT.

CDR3 sequence reads: CASRMLGRADGYTF. The CDR3, as DNA: TGTGCCAGCAGGATGCTGGGCAGGGCCGACGGCTACACCTTC. This sequence joins TRBV28 and TRBJ1-2; the D gene is possibly TRBD1 (5 bases). CDR1 and CDR2 (germline): MDHEN, SYDVKM. The CDR3 totals 14 residues. Between the trimmed V and J ends, which lost 6 bases and 8 bases, there was a span of 19 bases.

This clone was recorded a few times. The chain uses TRBV2 and TRBJ2-2; a weak D match, TRBD1 (6 bases). Trimming took off 8 bases at V and 2 bases at J, with 12 bases between the two ends. This CDR3 has 14 residues. The V gene's germline CDR1 is SNHLY and CDR2 FYNNEI. The CDR3 DNA reads as TGTGCCAGCCTGGGGACAAGAAACACCGGGGAGCTGTTTTTT. This encodes CASLGTRNTGELFF.

This chain uses TRBV19 with TRBJ1-1; TRBD1 aligns across 7 bases. This CDR3 comprises 15 residues. Germline-derived CDR1 and CDR2 are LNHDA and SQIVND (reference sequence). Trimming cost V 8 bases and J 3 bases; bases outside gene matches: 12. The DNA for the CDR3 is TGTGCCAGTTACGTAAAGGGGGCCTTGGACACTGAAGCTTTCTTT. Translated: CASYVKGALDTEAFF.

J is TRBJ1-2 and V is TRBV6-5; 7 bases map to TRBD1. Losses at the gene ends were 6 bases for V and 0 bases for J; bases not matched to a gene: 7. The CDR3 consists of 15 residues. Germline loops: CDR1 MNHEY, CDR2 SVGAGI. The CDR3 sequence: CASRSAGTANYGYTF. The CDR3 DNA follows: TGTGCCAGCAGGTCGGCCGGGACAGCTAACTATGGCTACACCTTC.

V and J are TRBV6-1 and TRBJ2-7; 7 bases map to TRBD1. Germline CDR1 is MNHNS and CDR2 is SASEGT. This CDR3 contains 17 residues. J lost 1 base, V lost 0 bases, and 9 bases had no gene match. The CDR3 DNA reads TGTGCCAGCAGTGAAGCGAGGTTGGGACAGTCTTCCTACGAGCAGTACGTC. As protein: CASSEARLGQSSYEQYV.

The chain links TRBV28 to TRBJ1-1; no definite D call. CDR3 length: 14 residues. Germline V gives CDR1 MDHEN, CDR2 SYDVKM. V was cut by 3 bases and J by 4 bases, with 12 bases left in between. The CDR3 reads CASSFLVYGTEAFF. CDR3 coding DNA: TGTGCCAGCAGTTTTCTGGTCTACGGCACTGAAGCTTTCTTT.

V gene TRBV12-5 combines with J gene TRBJ2-1; unclear D gene. The CDR3 spans 14 residues. Trimming took off 0 bases at V and 4 bases at J, with 7 bases between the two ends. Germline V lookup: CDR1 LGHNT, CDR2 FRNRAP. The CDR3 nucleotides read TGTGCTAGTGGTTTGGTGGCCAGATACAATGAGCAGTTCTTC. This sequence encodes CASGLVARYNEQFF.

This rearrangement joins TRBV9 to TRBJ1-1; D gene uncertain. V gave up 0 bases and J gave up 1 base, with 7 bases separating them. Germline loops: CDR1 SGDLS, CDR2 YYNGEE. CDR3 length equals 14 residues. CDR3 DNA: TGTGCCAGCAGCGTAGGAATGAGGAACACTGAAGCTTTCTTT. It translates to CASSVGMRNTEAFF.

V is TRBV30 and J is TRBJ2-5, with D unclear. Germline values: CDR1 GTSNPN, CDR2 SVGIG (reference sequence). The germline V and J ends were trimmed by 0 bases and 2 bases, with 7 bases remaining between them. This CDR3 region has 13 residues. CDR3 protein: CAWSVSLQETQYF. In DNA, the CDR3 is TGTGCCTGGAGTGTCTCACTTCAAGAGACCCAGTACTTC.

The CDR3 loop reads CASSIFSGRSYNEQFF. Here the CDR3 DNA reads TGTGCCAGTAGTATTTTCAGCGGGCGCTCCTACAATGAGCAGTTCTTC. This chain uses TRBV19 with TRBJ2-1; tentatively, D is TRBD2 (6 bases). Between the trimmed V and J ends, which lost 3 bases and 0 bases, there was a span of 12 bases. The CDR3 is 16 residues long. Germline V gene data show CDR1 as LNHDA and CDR2 as SQIVND (reference sequence).